This passage covers 22 T cell receptor beta chains from one sample sequenced in a study of cytomegalovirus exposure and HLA in healthy donors. The PCR ran on 60 Vbeta and 13 Jbeta primers. Method: immunoSEQ multiplex PCR; TCRdb's copy keeps in-frame clones and lacks some. The repertoire holds some 220,000 clones, with 75% to 85% as singletons. The specimen sequenced was PBMCs. These receptors all stem from a woman aged 55-69 years in good health and CMV-seropositive.

This sequence joins TRBV4-1 and TRBJ1-2; D unresolved. The V gene's germline CDR1 is MGHRA and CDR2 YSYEKL. V shed 4 bases and J shed 4 bases, with 13 bases lying between them. This CDR3 spans 14 amino acids. DNA for the CDR3: TGCGCCAGCAGCCCGAGGGAGGGTTCCTATGGCTACACCTTC. Its protein is CASSPREGSYGYTF.

This rearrangement joins TRBV10-1 to TRBJ2-7, with D perhaps matching TRBD2 (6 bases). This CDR3 is built from 11 residues. Germline CDR1 reads WNHNN; CDR2 reads SYGVQD (reference sequence). V was shortened by 8 bases and J by 10 bases, with 15 bases between the two germline ends. The CDR3 region is CASVGGNPQYF. The CDR3 coding sequence is TGCGCCAGCGTTGGGGGGAACCCCCAGTACTTC.

This clone was detected a few times. CDR3 residues: CSVGGQPNEKLFF. DNA of the CDR3: TGCAGCGTCGGAGGACAGCCTAATGAAAAACTGTTTTTT. The chain combines TRBV29-1 with TRBJ1-4; the D gene is possibly TRBD1 (6 bases). V was pared by 6 bases and J by 3 bases, with 11 bases between. From germline, CDR1 is SQVTM and CDR2 ANQGSEA. The CDR3 is made up of 13 amino acids.

This clone was seen more than once but under ten times. The gene calls are TRBV5-1 and TRBJ1-1; 11 bases match TRBD1. Germline assignment: CDR1 SGHRS and CDR2 YFSETQ. CDR3 length equals 17 residues. Trimming cost V 4 bases and J 1 base; bases outside gene matches: 9. CDR3 in DNA: TGCGCCAGCAGCGACCGGGACAGGGGGAGCAGGAACACTGAAGCTTTCTTT. It translates to CASSDRDRGSRNTEAFF.

The V gene is TRBV18, the J gene TRBJ2-5, with 11 nucleotides matching TRBD2. With V trimmed by 3 bases and J by 5 bases, 8 bases remained unmatched. The CDR3 has 16 residues. Germline CDR1 reads KGHSH; CDR2 reads LQKENI. CDR3 in amino acids: CASSPRLAGRVETQYF. In DNA form, the CDR3 reads TGTGCCAGCTCACCTCGACTAGCGGGGCGTGTGGAGACCCAGTACTTC. The variable domain in full, completed from reference TRBV18 and TRBJ2-5, reads NAGVMQNPRHLVRRRGQEARLRCSPMKGHSHVYWYRQLPEEGLKFMVYLQKENIIDESGMPKERFSAEFPKEGPSILRIQQVVRGDSAAYFCASSPRLAGRVETQYFGPGTRLLVL.

The V call is TRBV30, the J call TRBJ1-5; 12 nucleotides line up with TRBD1. The CDR3 is 13 residues long. Germline V lookup: CDR1 GTSNPN, CDR2 SVGIG (reference sequence). V gave up 7 bases and J gave up 6 bases; unmatched junction bases: 4. Here the CDR3 DNA reads TGTGCCTCCGGGACAGGGGGCGGTCAGCCCCAGCATTTT. Its protein product is CASGTGGGQPQHF.

This clone was recorded once. This chain connects TRBV6-1 to TRBJ2-7; D gene uncertain. Trimming pared 7 bases from V and 3 bases from J, leaving 10 bases between. The CDR3 loop spans 12 amino acids. Per germline, CDR1 MNHNS and CDR2 SASEGT. The CDR3 loop is CASNKEIYEQYF. In nucleotides, the CDR3 is TGTGCCAGCAACAAGGAGATCTACGAGCAGTACTTC.

The chain couples TRBV30 to TRBJ1-6; 9 positions match TRBD1. After removal of 0 bases from V and 8 bases from J, the junction contained 5 bases not matched to a gene. Germline-derived CDR1 and CDR2 are GTSNPN and SVGIG (reference sequence). There are 15 residues in the CDR3. CDR3: CAWSVRWTGDSPLHF. CDR3 in DNA: TGTGCCTGGAGTGTTCGATGGACAGGGGATTCACCCCTCCACTTT.

The chain combines TRBV20-1 with TRBJ2-7; D might be TRBD2 (5 bases). The CDR3 consists of 11 residues. Germline values: CDR1 DFQATT, CDR2 SNEGSKA (reference sequence). The CDR3 DNA reads TGCAGCGTCGGGCTGGGAGACGAGCAGTACTTC. Residues: CSVGLGDEQYF.

The rearrangement links TRBV5-1 to TRBJ1-1; no clear D. Germline-derived CDR1 and CDR2 are SGHRS and YFSETQ. The CDR3 covers 12 residues. Trimming removed 4 bases at V and 5 bases at J, with 9 bases between. The CDR3 DNA sequence: TGCGCCAGCAGCCCCGACTGGACTGAAGCTTTCTTT. Translated: CASSPDWTEAFF.

The V gene is TRBV2, the J gene TRBJ2-5; the match to TRBD2 covers 11 bases. Unmatched junction bases numbered 8, after V lost 6 bases and J lost 5 bases. The CDR3 loop spans 15 amino acids. The germline CDR1 and CDR2 sequences are SNHLY and FYNNEI. CDR3 region: CASSLLSGGAETQYF. CDR3 coding DNA: TGTGCCAGCAGCTTACTTAGCGGGGGGGCCGAGACCCAGTACTTC. The whole variable domain, remainder taken from reference TRBV2 and TRBJ2-5, is EPEVTQTPSHQVTQMGQEVILRCVPISNHLYFYWYRQILGQKVEFLVSFYNNEISEKSEIFDDQFSVERPDGSNFTLKIRSTKLEDSAMYFCASSLLSGGAETQYFGPGTRLLVL.

This chain uses TRBV19 with TRBJ2-1, with D tentatively TRBD1 (5 bases). This CDR3 contains 14 residues. The germline V gene encodes CDR1 LNHDA and CDR2 SQIVND (reference sequence). Trimming removed 6 bases at V and 9 bases at J, with 18 bases between. For the CDR3, the DNA is TGTGCCAGTAGGCCTTCCCACGCAGGGCGTGAGCAGTTCTTC. Translating it yields CASRPSHAGREQFF.

The chain uses TRBV7-2 and TRBJ1-5; the D is unclear. The CDR3 is 14 residues long. The V gene lost 3 bases and the J gene lost 7 bases, with 13 bases spanning the gap. Germline CDR1 and CDR2: SGHTA and FQGNSA. DNA of the CDR3: TGTGCCAGCAGCTTGAGAGGGATAGGACAGCCCCAGCATTTT. As protein: CASSLRGIGQPQHF.

This chain links TRBV18 with TRBJ1-4, with D perhaps matching TRBD1 (6 bases). V lost 1 base and J 8 bases, leaving 17 bases between the germline ends. The CDR3 contains 16 residues. The germline V gene encodes CDR1 KGHSH and CDR2 LQKENI. The CDR3 reads CASSPQVARGSEKLFF. The CDR3 nucleotides read TGTGCCAGCTCACCACAGGTTGCCAGGGGTTCCGAAAAACTGTTTTTT.

There are a few counts of this clone. This chain links TRBV6-1 with TRBJ1-5; no clear D gene. Germline values: CDR1 MNHNS, CDR2 SASEGT. Trimming shortened V by 4 bases and J by 4 bases, and 17 bases separated the two germline ends. The length of the CDR3 is 16 residues. CDR3 region: CASSVWAGRQNQPQHF. CDR3 sequence (DNA): TGTGCCAGCAGTGTATGGGCCGGGAGACAAAATCAGCCCCAGCATTTT.

This clone was seen once. This chain's CDR3 is CASIIDKQYF. The CDR3, as DNA: TGTGCCAGCATCATAGACAAGCAGTACTTC. The V and J genes are TRBV6-6 and TRBJ2-7, with unresolved D. The CDR3 covers 10 residues. The V gene lost 7 bases and the J gene lost 8 bases, with 9 bases spanning the gap. Germline-derived CDR1 and CDR2 are MNHNY and SVGAGI (reference sequence).

The chain carries TRBV28 and TRBJ2-7, with TRBD1 matching over 9 bases. The CDR3 length is 15 residues. Germline loops: CDR1 MDHEN, CDR2 SYDVKM. The V gene end was trimmed by 7 bases and the J gene end by 2 bases; junction bases not matched to a gene: 9. Here the CDR3 DNA reads TGTGCCAGCACCCCCCGGAACAGGGGGCCCTACGAGCAGTACTTC. Translated: CASTPRNRGPYEQYF. Combining the CDR3 with reference TRBV28 and TRBJ2-7 gives the whole variable domain DVKVTQSSRYLVKRTGEKVFLECVQDMDHENMFWYRQDPGLGLRLIYFSYDVKMKEKGDIPEGYSVSREKKERFSLILESASTNQTSMYLCASTPRNRGPYEQYFGPGTRLTVT.

J is TRBJ1-4 and V is TRBV6-1, with no clear D. Germline CDR1 is MNHNS and CDR2 is SASEGT. The CDR3 is 15 residues long. Trimming removed 4 bases at V and 4 bases at J, with 13 bases between. The CDR3 region is CASSVPPVGNEKLFF. The CDR3 coding sequence is TGTGCCAGCAGTGTTCCGCCGGTTGGTAATGAAAAACTGTTTTTT.

The rearrangement uses TRBV18 and TRBJ1-4, with 9 nucleotides matching TRBD1. Germline V CDR1 and CDR2: KGHSH, LQKENI. The trim removed 5 bases at V and 7 bases at J, leaving 8 bases unmatched. The CDR3 is made up of 15 amino acids. This CDR3 is CASSTTGGGGEKLFF. The CDR3 DNA reads as TGTGCCAGCTCAACAACAGGGGGCGGAGGTGAAAAACTGTTTTTT.

J is TRBJ2-1 and V is TRBV27; TRBD2 aligns across 8 bases. The CDR3 is 16 residues long. With V trimmed by 11 bases and J by 6 bases, 18 bases remained unmatched. The germline V gene encodes CDR1 MNHEY and CDR2 SMNVEV (reference sequence). In DNA form, the CDR3 reads TGTGCCCCATGCGAGATAGCGGGATACAATGGCAATGAGCAGTTCTTC. The encoded protein is CAPCEIAGYNGNEQFF.

The chain has TRBV5-8 and TRBJ2-7, with D possibly matching TRBD2 (5 bases). Trimming pared 0 bases from V and 0 bases from J, leaving 16 bases between. The CDR3 is 17 residues long. From germline, CDR1 is SGHTS and CDR2 YDEGEE. The CDR3 DNA sequence: TGTGCCAGCAGCTTGGGTTTAGGAGCGGCTAGCTCCTACGAGCAGTACTTC. It yields the protein CASSLGLGAASSYEQYF.

The J gene is TRBJ2-5, the V gene TRBV18; D remains ambiguous. Germline V gene lookup returns CDR1 KGHSH and CDR2 LQKENI. This CDR3 has 14 residues. V was clipped by 6 bases and J by 5 bases, with 16 bases between them. DNA of the CDR3: TGTGCCAGCTCCCTTTCGGCAGGTGGGGAGACCCAGTACTTC. Its protein is CASSLSAGGETQYF.